This TCR beta chain was identified during a study of T cells in Graves' hyperthyroidism and ophthalmopathy. This clonotype was recorded many times. Amplified TCR beta CDR3 regions derived from RNA transcripts. During a first-round RT-PCR of the TCR CDR3, the HTBI primer set was used. TCRdb reprocessed the multiplex PCR reads with MiXCR, giving one entry per CDR3 protein. Of around 690,000 distinct CDR3 sequences in the sample, approximately 15% were seen once. V was clipped by 5 bases and J by 0 bases, with 17 bases between them. The CDR3 is made up of 17 amino acids. Per germline, CDR1 MNHEY and CDR2 SMNVEV (reference sequence).

V and J are TRBV27 and TRBJ2-4, with D unresolved. The sequenced sample consisted of blood. The origin of this receptor is a man aged 45-65 years with Graves' hyperthyroidism. The CDR3 loop reads CASSPRALQPAKNIQYF. CDR3 DNA: TGTGCCAGCAGTCCAAGGGCCCTTCAACCAGCCAAAAACATTCAGTACTTC.